Listed below are T cell receptor beta chains from one sample, sequenced in a study of T-cell reconstitution after alpha-beta-depleted transplantation in children. One entry per CDR3 protein results from TCRdb running MiXCR on the PCR reads. The table shows about 980,000 distinct CDR3 sequences, with about 26% occurring only once. The starting material was PBMCs, mostly from graft donor cells, obtained 360 days after TCRalphabeta/CD19-depleted stem cell transplant. These receptors were taken from a boy in the first two years of life who had a stem cell transplant for SCID, so the T cells may come from the graft donor. Both conserved end residues are part of each CDR3. Each record gives: clone size, J gene, V gene, D gene, CDR3 protein, CDR3 DNA. A D gene is named only where the DNA matches it firmly. The listing skips clone size in some rows; elsewhere it reads once, few, many or a size class.

size: few; J: TRBJ2-7; V: TRBV9; D: -; CDR3: CASSPHRTTDYEQYF; DNA: TGTGCCAGCAGCCCCCACCGGACTACTGACTACGAGCAGTACTTC
size: -; J: TRBJ2-5; V: TRBV12-3/TRBV12-4; D: -; CDR3: CASSPDTGRTQYF; DNA: TGTGCCAGCAGTCCCGACACAGGGAGGACCCAGTACTTC
size: -; J: TRBJ2-3; V: TRBV6-5; D: TRBD2; CDR3: CASSYRLAGTDTQYF; DNA: TGTGCCAGCAGTTACCGACTAGCGGGCACAGATACGCAGTATTTT
size: few; J: TRBJ2-7; V: TRBV12-3/TRBV12-4; D: -; CDR3: CASSPTSVYEQYF; DNA: TGTGCCAGCAGCCCCACATCGGTCTACGAGCAGTACTTC
size: -; J: TRBJ2-3; V: TRBV28; D: -; CDR3: CASSPAGPYTDTQYF; DNA: TGTGCCAGCAGTCCCGCGGGGCCCTACACAGATACGCAGTATTTT
size: few; J: TRBJ2-5; V: TRBV20-1; D: -; CDR3: CSARFPQTQYF; DNA: TGCAGTGCTAGATTCCCCCAGACCCAGTACTTC
size: few; J: TRBJ2-1; V: TRBV7-2; D: TRBD2; CDR3: CASSAGGATKEQFF; DNA: TGTGCCAGCAGCGCGGGGGGGGCTACAAAAGAGCAGTTCTTC
size: few; J: TRBJ2-1; V: TRBV27; D: -; CDR3: CASSQLSQSHDEQFF; DNA: TGTGCCAGCAGTCAGCTATCGCAGAGCCACGATGAGCAGTTCTTC
size: -; J: TRBJ2-2; V: TRBV3-1; D: -; CDR3: CASSQVWPGGTGELFF; DNA: TGTGCCAGCAGCCAAGTTTGGCCCGGAGGGACCGGGGAGCTGTTTTTT
size: few; J: TRBJ1-1; V: TRBV2; D: TRBD1; CDR3: CASRGDRGESTEAFF; DNA: TGTGCCAGCAGGGGGGACAGGGGTGAGAGCACTGAAGCTTTCTTT
size: -; J: TRBJ2-3; V: TRBV7-3; D: TRBD2; CDR3: CASSLAPRGADTQYF; DNA: TGTGCCAGCAGCTTAGCCCCCCGGGGGGCAGATACGCAGTATTTT
size: few; J: TRBJ1-6; V: TRBV12-3/TRBV12-4; D: -; CDR3: CASNGSGPLRPLHF; DNA: TGTGCCAGCAACGGGAGTGGCCCCCTACGACCCCTCCACTTT
size: -; J: TRBJ2-6; V: TRBV20-1; D: -; CDR3: CSAATSSGANVLTF; DNA: TGCAGTGCTGCCACTAGCTCTGGGGCCAACGTCCTGACTTTC
size: few; J: TRBJ2-7; V: TRBV24-1; D: TRBD1; CDR3: CATSAGQGAIDEQYF; DNA: TGTGCCACCAGTGCGGGACAGGGGGCGATTGACGAGCAGTACTTC
size: -; J: TRBJ1-4; V: TRBV7-8; D: -; CDR3: CASSLAYRVVEKLFF; DNA: TGTGCCAGCAGCTTAGCCTACAGGGTAGTTGAAAAACTGTTTTTT
size: -; J: TRBJ2-2; V: TRBV5-6; D: TRBD1; CDR3: CASIHSRDRTNTGELFF; DNA: TGTGCCAGCATCCACTCCCGGGACAGGACGAACACCGGGGAGCTGTTTTTT
size: -; J: TRBJ2-1; V: TRBV7-3; D: TRBD2; CDR3: CASSWTSGTVRNEQFF; DNA: TGTGCCAGCAGCTGGACTAGCGGTACCGTTAGAAATGAGCAGTTCTTC
size: many; J: TRBJ2-1; V: TRBV6-2/TRBV6-3; D: -; CDR3: CASTPVGSNEQFF; DNA: TGTGCCAGCACCCCAGTAGGGTCCAATGAACAGTTCTTC
size: few; J: TRBJ2-1; V: TRBV4-1; D: -; CDR3: CASSHTSNEQFF; DNA: TGCGCCAGCAGCCATACTAGCAATGAGCAGTTCTTC
size: -; J: TRBJ1-6; V: TRBV19; D: -; CDR3: CASSTLGLPNNSPLHF; DNA: TGTGCCAGTAGTACATTGGGACTTCCTAACAATTCACCCCTCCACTTT
size: -; J: TRBJ1-1; V: TRBV29-1; D: -; CDR3: CSPTGMNTEAFF; DNA: TGCAGCCCTACAGGTATGAACACTGAAGCTTTCTTT
size: -; J: TRBJ1-1; V: TRBV12-3/TRBV12-4; D: TRBD1; CDR3: CASNVPGQGVKAFF; DNA: TGTGCCAGCAATGTACCGGGACAGGGCGTTAAGGCTTTCTTT
size: few; J: TRBJ1-1; V: TRBV5-1; D: -; CDR3: CASSPAAGNTEAFF; DNA: TGCGCCAGCAGCCCTGCTGCGGGGAACACTGAAGCTTTCTTT
size: few; J: TRBJ2-5; V: TRBV5-1; D: -; CDR3: CASSLGAEVGGKTQYF; DNA: TGCGCCAGCAGCTTGGGGGCGGAAGTTGGAGGGAAGACCCAGTACTTC
size: few; J: TRBJ1-5; V: TRBV10-2; D: TRBD1; CDR3: CASSGVQGAQPQHF; DNA: TGCGCCAGCAGTGGAGTACAGGGGGCCCAGCCCCAGCATTTT
size: -; J: TRBJ2-5; V: TRBV5-1; D: TRBD2; CDR3: CASSPGTSGGQETQYF; DNA: TGCGCCAGCAGCCCCGGGACTAGCGGCGGCCAAGAGACCCAGTACTTC
size: few; J: TRBJ2-1; V: TRBV7-9; D: -; CDR3: CASSVIGGGNNEQFF; DNA: TGTGCCAGCAGCGTAATTGGGGGAGGAAACAATGAGCAGTTCTTC
size: -; J: TRBJ2-1; V: TRBV24-1; D: -; CDR3: CATSDPRGAYNEQFF; DNA: TGTGCCACCAGTGATCCCCGGGGGGCTTACAATGAGCAGTTCTTC
size: -; J: TRBJ1-1; V: TRBV12-3/TRBV12-4; D: -; CDR3: CASSFPGHRQEAFF; DNA: TGTGCCAGCAGTTTCCCCGGACACCGGCAAGAAGCTTTCTTT
size: -; J: TRBJ2-3; V: TRBV9; D: -; CDR3: CASSVLSAEDTQYF; DNA: TGTGCCAGCAGCGTACTGTCGGCCGAAGATACGCAGTATTTT
size: -; J: TRBJ2-6; V: TRBV20-1; D: -; CDR3: CSAGDWTSGANVLTF; DNA: TGCAGTGCGGGGGATTGGACGTCCGGGGCCAACGTCCTGACTTTC
size: -; J: TRBJ1-3; V: TRBV28; D: -; CDR3: CASSLTKGSGNTVYF; DNA: TGTGCCAGCAGTCTAACCAAGGGTTCTGGAAACACCGTATATTTT
size: -; J: TRBJ1-1; V: TRBV25-1; D: -; CDR3: CASSGWTGTGRTEAFF; DNA: TGTGCCAGCAGTGGGTGGACCGGGACTGGGAGGACTGAAGCTTTCTTT
size: -; J: TRBJ2-5; V: TRBV12-3/TRBV12-4; D: TRBD2; CDR3: CASKTSGGPQETQYF; DNA: TGTGCCAGTAAGACTAGCGGGGGGCCCCAAGAGACCCAGTACTTC
size: many; J: TRBJ2-7; V: TRBV4-1; D: -; CDR3: CASSQGVSLAYEQYF; DNA: TGCGCCAGCAGCCAAGGAGTCTCGCTGGCGTACGAGCAGTACTTC
size: few; J: TRBJ2-3; V: TRBV7-2; D: -; CDR3: CASSWVPDRGTDTQYF; DNA: TGTGCCAGCAGCTGGGTCCCGGACCGGGGAACAGATACGCAGTATTTT
size: -; J: TRBJ2-2; V: TRBV14; D: -; CDR3: CASSQEGGHPLNTGELFF; DNA: TGTGCCAGCAGCCAAGAGGGGGGTCACCCCCTTAACACCGGGGAGCTGTTTTTT
size: few; J: TRBJ2-1; V: TRBV5-1; D: TRBD1; CDR3: CASSLHQGAANEQFF; DNA: TGCGCCAGCAGCTTACACCAGGGGGCCGCGAATGAGCAGTTCTTC
size: few; J: TRBJ2-5; V: TRBV18; D: -; CDR3: CASSPEVPGTTKETQYF; DNA: TGTGCCAGCTCACCAGAAGTGCCCGGGACGACCAAAGAGACCCAGTACTTC
size: -; J: TRBJ2-2; V: TRBV29-1; D: -; CDR3: CSVKDSNTGELFF; DNA: TGCAGCGTTAAGGACTCGAACACCGGGGAGCTGTTTTTT
size: many; J: TRBJ1-2; V: TRBV6-6; D: -; CDR3: CASSSSENYGYTF; DNA: TGTGCCAGCAGCTCCAGTGAAAACTATGGCTACACCTTC
size: -; J: TRBJ2-7; V: TRBV18; D: -; CDR3: CASSPRGLPGLYEQYF; DNA: TGTGCCAGCTCACCACGGGGGTTGCCGGGACTCTACGAGCAGTACTTC
size: few; J: TRBJ1-4; V: TRBV4-1; D: -; CDR3: CASSQGQPKLFF; DNA: TGCGCCAGCAGCCAAGGACAGCCAAAACTGTTTTTT
size: -; J: TRBJ2-1; V: TRBV14; D: -; CDR3: CASSVGQQQFF; DNA: TGTGCCAGCAGCGTAGGACAGCAGCAGTTCTTC